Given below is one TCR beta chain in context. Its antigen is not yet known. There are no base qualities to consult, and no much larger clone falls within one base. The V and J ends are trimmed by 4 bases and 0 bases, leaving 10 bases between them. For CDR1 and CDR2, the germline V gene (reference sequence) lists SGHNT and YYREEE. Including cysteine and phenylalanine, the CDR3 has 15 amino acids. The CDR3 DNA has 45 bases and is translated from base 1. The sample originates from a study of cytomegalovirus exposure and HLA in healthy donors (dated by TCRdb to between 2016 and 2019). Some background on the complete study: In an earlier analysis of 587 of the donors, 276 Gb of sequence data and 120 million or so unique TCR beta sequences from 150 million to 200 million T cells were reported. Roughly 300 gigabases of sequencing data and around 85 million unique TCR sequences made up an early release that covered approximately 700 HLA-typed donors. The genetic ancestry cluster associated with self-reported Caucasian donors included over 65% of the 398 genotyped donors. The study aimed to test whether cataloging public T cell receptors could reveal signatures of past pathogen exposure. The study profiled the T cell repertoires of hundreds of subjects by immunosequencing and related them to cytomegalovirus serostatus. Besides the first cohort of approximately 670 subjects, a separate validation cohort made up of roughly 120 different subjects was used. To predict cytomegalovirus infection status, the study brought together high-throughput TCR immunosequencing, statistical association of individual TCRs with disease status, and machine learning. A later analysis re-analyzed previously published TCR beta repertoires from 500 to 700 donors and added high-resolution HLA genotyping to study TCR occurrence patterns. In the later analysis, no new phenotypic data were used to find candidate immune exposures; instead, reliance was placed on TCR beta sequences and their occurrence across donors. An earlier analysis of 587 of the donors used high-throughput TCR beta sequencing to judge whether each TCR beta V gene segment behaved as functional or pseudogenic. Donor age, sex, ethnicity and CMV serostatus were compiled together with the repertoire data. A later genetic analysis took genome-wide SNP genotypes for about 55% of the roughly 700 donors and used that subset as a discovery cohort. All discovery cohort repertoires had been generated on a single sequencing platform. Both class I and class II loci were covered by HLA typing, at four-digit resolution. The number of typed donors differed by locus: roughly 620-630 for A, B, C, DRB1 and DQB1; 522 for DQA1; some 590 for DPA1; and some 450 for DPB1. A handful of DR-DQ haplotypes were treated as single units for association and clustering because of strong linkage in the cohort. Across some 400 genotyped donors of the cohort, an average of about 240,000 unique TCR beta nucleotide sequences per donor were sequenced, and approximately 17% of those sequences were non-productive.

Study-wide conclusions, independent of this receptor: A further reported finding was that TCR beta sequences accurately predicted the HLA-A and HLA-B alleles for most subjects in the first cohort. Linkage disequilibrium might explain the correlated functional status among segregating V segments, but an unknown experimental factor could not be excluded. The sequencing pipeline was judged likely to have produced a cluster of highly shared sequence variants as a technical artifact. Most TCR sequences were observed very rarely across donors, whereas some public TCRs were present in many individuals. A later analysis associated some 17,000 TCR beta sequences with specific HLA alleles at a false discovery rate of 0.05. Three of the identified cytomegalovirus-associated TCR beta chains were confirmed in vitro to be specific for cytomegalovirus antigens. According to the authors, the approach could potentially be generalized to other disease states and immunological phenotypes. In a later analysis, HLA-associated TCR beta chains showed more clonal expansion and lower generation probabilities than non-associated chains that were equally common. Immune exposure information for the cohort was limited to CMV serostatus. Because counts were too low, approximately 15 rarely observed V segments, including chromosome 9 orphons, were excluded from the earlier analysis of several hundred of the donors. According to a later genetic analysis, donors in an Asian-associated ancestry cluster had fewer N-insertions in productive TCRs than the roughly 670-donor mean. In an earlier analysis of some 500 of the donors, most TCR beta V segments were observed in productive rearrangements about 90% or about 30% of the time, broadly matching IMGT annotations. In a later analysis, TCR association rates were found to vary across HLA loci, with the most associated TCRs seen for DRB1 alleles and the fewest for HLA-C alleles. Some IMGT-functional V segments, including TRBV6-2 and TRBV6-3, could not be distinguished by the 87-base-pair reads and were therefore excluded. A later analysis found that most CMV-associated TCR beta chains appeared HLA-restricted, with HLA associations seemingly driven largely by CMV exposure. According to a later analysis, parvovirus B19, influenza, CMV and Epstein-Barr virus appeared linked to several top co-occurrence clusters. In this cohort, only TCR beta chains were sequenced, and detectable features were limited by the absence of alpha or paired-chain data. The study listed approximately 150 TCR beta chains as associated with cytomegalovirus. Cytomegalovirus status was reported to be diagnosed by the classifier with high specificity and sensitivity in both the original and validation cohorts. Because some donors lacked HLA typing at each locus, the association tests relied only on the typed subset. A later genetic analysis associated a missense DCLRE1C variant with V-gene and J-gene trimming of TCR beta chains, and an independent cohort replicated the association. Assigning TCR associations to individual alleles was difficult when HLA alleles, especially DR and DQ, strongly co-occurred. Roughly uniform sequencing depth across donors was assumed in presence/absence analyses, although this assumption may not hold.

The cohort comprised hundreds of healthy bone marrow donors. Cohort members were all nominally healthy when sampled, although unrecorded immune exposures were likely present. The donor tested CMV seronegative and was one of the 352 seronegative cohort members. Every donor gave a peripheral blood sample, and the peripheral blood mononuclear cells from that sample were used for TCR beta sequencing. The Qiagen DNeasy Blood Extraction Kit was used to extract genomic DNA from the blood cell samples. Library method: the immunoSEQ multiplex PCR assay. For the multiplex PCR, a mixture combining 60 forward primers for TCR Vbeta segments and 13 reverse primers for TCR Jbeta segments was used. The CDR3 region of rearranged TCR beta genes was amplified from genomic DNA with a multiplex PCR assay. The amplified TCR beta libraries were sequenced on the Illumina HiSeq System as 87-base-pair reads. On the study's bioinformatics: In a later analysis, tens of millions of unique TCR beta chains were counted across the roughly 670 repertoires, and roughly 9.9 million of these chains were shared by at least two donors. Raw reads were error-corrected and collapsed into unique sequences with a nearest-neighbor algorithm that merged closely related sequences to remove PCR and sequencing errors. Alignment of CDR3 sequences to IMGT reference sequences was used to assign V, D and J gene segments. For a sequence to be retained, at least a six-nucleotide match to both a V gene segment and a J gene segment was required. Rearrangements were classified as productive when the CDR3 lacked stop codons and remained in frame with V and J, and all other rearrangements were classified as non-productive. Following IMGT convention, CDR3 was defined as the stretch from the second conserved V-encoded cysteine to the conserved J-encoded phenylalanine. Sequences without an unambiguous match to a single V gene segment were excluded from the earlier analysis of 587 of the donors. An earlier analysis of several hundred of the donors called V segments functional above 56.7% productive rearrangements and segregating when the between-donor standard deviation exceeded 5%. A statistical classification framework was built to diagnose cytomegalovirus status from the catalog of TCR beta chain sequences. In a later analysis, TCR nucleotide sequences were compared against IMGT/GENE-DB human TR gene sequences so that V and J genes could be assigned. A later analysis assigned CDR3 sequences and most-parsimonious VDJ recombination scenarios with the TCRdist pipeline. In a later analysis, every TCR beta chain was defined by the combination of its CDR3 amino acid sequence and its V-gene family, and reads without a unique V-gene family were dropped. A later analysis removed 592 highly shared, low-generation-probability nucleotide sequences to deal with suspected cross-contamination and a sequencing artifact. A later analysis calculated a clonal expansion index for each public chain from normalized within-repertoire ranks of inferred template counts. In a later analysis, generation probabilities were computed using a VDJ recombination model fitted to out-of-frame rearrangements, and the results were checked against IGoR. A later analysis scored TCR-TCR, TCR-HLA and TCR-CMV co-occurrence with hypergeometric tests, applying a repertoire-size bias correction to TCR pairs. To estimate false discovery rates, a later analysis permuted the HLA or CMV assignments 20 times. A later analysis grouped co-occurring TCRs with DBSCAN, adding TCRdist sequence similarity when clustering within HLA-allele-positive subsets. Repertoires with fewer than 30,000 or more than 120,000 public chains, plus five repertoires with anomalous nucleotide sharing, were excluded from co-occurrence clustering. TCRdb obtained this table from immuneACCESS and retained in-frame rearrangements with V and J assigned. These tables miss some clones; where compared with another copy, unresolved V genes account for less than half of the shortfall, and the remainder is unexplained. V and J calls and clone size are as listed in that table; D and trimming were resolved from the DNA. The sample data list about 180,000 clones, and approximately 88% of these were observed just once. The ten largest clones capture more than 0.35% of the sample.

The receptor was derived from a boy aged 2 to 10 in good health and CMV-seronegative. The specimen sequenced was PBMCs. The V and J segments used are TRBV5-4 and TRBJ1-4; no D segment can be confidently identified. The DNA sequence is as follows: TGTGCCAGCAGCCTGCGAGGTTCAACTAATGAAAAACTGTTTTTT. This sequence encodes CASSLRGSTNEKLFF.